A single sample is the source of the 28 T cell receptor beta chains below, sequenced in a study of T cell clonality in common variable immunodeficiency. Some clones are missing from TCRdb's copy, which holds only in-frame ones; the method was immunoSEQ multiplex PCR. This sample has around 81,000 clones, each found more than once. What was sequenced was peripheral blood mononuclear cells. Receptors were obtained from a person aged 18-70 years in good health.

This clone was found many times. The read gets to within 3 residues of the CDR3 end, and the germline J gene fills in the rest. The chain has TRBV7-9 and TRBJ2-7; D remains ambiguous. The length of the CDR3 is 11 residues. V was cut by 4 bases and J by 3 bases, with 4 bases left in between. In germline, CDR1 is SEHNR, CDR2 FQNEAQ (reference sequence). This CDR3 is CASSSLYEQYF. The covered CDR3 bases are TGTGCCAGCAGCTCCCTCTACGAG.

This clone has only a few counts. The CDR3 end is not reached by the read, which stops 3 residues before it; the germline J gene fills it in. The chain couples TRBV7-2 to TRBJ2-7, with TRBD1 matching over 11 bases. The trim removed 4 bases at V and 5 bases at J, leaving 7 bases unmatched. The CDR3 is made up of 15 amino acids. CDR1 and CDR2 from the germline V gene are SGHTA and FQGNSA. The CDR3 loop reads CASSSTWTGGHEQYF. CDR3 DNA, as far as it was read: TGTGCCAGCAGCTCGACCTGGACAGGGGGCCACGAG. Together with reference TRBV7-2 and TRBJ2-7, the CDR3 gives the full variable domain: GAGVSQSPSNKVTEKGKDVELRCDPISGHTALYWYRQSLGQGLEFLIYFQGNSAPDKSGLPSDRFSAERTGGSVSTLTIQRTQQEDSAVYLCASSSTWTGGHEQYFGPGTRLTVT.

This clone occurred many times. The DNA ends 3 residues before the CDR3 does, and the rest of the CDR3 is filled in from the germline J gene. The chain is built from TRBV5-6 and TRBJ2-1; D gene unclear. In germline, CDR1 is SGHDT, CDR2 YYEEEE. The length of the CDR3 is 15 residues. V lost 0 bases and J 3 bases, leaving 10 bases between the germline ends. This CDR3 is CASSLEGRGYNEQFF. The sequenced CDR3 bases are TGTGCCAGCAGCTTGGAAGGTCGCGGCTACAATGAG.

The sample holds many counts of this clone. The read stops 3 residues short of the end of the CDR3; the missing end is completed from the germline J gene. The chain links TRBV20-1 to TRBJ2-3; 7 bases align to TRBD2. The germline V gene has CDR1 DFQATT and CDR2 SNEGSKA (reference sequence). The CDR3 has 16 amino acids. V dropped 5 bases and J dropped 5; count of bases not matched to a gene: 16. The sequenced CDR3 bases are TGCAGTGCTTTCGCCCGCCTAGCGGAGAGGAGAGATACG. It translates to CSAFARLAERRDT. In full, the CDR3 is CSAFARLAERRDTQYF.

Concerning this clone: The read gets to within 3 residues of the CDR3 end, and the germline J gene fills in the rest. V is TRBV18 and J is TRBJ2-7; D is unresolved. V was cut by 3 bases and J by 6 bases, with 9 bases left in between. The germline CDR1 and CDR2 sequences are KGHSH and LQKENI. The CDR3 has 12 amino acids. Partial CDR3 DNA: TGTGCCAGCTCACCCCCCCCCGGCGAG. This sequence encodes CASSPPPGE. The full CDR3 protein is CASSPPPGEQYF.

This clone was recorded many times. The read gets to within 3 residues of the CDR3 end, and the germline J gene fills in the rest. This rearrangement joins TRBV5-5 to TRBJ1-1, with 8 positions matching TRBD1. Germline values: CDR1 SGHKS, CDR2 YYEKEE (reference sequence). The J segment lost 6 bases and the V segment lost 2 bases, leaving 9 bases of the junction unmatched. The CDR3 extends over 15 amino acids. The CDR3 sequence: CASSFLLQGDAEAFF. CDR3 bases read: TGTGCCAGCAGCTTCTTACTACAGGGGGATGCTGAA.

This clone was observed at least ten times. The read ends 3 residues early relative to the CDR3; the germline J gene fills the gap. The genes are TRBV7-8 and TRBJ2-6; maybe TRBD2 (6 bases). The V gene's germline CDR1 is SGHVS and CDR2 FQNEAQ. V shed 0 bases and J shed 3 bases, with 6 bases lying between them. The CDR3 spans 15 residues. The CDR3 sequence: CASSLAGGGANVLTF. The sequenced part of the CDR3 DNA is TGTGCCAGCAGCTTAGCGGGGGGTGGGGCCAACGTC.

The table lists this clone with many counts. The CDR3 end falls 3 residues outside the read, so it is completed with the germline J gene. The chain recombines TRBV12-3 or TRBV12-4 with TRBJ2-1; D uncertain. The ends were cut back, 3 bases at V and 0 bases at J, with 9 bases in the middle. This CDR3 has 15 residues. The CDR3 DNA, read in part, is TGTGCCAGCAGTTTTCAAACAGTCTCCTACAATGAG. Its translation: CASSFQTVSYNE. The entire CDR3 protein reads CASSFQTVSYNEQFF.

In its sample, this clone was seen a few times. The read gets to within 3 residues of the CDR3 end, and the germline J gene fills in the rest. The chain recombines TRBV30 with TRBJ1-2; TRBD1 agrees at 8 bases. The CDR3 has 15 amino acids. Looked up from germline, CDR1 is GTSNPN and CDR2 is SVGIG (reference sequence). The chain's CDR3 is CAWVPGTGGGNTYTF. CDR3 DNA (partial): TGTGCCTGGGTTCCCGGGACAGGCGGCGGGAATACC.

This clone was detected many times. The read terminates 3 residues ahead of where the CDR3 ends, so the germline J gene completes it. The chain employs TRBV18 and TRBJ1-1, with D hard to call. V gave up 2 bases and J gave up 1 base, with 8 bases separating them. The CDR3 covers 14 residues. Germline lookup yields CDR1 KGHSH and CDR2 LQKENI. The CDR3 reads CASSPVAGNTEAFF. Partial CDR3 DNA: TGTGCCAGCTCACCAGTGGCGGGGAACACTGAA.

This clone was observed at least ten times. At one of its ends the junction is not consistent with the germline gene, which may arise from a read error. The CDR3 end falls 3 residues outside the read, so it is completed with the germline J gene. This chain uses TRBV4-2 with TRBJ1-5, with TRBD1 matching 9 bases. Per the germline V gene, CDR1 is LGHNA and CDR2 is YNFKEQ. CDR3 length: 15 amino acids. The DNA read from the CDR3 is TGCGCCAGCAGCCAAGGGGACAGGGAAGATCAGCCC. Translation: CASSQGDREDQP. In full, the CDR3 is CASSQGDREDQPQHF.

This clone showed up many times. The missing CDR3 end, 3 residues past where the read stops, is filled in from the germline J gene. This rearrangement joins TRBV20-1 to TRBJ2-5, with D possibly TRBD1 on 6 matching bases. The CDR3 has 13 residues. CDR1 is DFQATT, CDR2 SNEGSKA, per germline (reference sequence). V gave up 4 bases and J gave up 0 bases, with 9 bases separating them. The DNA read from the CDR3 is TGCAGTGCTATCCGGGACAACCAAGAGACC. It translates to CSAIRDNQET. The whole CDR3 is CSAIRDNQETQYF.

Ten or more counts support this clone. The CDR3 is CSARDPTTGVNQPQHF. The part of the CDR3 DNA that was read is TGCAGTGCTAGAGATCCGACGACAGGGGTAAATCAGCCC. The gene calls are TRBV20-1 and TRBJ1-5; 8 bases are a match to TRBD1. The read finishes 3 residues shy of the CDR3 end, and the germline J gene is used to complete it. This CDR3 comprises 16 residues. Germline CDR1 reads DFQATT; CDR2 reads SNEGSKA (reference sequence). With V trimmed by 0 bases and J by 4 bases, 8 bases remained unmatched.

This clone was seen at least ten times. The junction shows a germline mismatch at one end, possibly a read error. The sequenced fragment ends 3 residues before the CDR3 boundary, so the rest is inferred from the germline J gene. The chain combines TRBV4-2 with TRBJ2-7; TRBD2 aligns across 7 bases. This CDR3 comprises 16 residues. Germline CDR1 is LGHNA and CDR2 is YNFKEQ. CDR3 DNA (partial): TGCGCCAGCAGCCAAGAGTCTTCATCTAGCGGATTCGAG. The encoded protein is CASSQESSSSGFE. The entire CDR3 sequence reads CASSQESSSSGFEQYF.

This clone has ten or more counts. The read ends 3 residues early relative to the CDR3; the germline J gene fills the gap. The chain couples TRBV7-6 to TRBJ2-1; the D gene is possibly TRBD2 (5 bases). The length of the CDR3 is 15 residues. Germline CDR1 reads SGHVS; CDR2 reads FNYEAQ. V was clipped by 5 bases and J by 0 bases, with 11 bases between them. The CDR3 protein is CASSESGYSYNEQFF. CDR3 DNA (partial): TGTGCCAGCAGCGAAAGCGGATACTCCTACAATGAG.

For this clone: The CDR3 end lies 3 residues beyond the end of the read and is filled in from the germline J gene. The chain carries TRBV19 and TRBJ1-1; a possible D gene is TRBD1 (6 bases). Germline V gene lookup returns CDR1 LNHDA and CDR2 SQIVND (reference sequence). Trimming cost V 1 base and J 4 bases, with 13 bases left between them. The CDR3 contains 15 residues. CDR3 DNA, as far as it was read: TGTGCCAGTAGTATAGTTGGAGGGGGGGGCACTGAA. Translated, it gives CASSIVGGGGTE. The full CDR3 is CASSIVGGGGTEAFF.

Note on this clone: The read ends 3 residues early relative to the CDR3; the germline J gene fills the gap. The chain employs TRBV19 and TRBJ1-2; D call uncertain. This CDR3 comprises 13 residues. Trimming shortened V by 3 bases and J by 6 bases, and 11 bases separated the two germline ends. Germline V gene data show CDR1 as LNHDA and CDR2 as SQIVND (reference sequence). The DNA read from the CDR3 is TGTGCCAGTAGTATGGGAGTCGGGGATGGC. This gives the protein CASSMGVGDG. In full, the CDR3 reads CASSMGVGDGYTF.

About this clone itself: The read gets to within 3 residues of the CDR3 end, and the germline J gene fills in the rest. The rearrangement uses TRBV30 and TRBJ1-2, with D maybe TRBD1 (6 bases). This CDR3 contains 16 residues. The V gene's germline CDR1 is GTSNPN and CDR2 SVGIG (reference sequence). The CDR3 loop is CAWTNIGGGQNNDYTF. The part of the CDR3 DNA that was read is TGTGCCTGGACGAACATAGGGGGGGGGCAAAACAATGAC.

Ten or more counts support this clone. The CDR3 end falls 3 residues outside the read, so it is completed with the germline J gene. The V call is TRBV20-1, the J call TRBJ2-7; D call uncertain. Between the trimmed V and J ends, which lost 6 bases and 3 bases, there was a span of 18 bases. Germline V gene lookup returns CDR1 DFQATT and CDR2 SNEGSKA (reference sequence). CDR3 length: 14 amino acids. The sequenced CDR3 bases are TGCAGTGCCAGCCCCCTTCAGGTCCACTACGAG. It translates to CSASPLQVHYE. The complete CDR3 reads CSASPLQVHYEQYF.

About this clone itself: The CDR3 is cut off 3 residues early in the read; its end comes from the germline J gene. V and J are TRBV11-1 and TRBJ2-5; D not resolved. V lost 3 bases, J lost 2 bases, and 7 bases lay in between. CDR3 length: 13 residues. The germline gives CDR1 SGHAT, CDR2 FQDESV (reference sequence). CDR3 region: CASSFGSQETQYF. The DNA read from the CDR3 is TGTGCCAGCAGCTTTGGCAGTCAAGAGACC.

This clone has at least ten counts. The sequenced CDR3 bases are TGTGCCAGCTCAGAACTAGCGGGAGAGATAGATACG. This translates into CASSELAGEIDT. The CDR3 in its entirety is CASSELAGEIDTQYF. The chain carries TRBV18 and TRBJ2-3, with TRBD2 matching 11 bases. The missing CDR3 end, 3 residues past where the read stops, is filled in from the germline J gene. V dropped 5 bases and J dropped 5; count of bases not matched to a gene: 6. This CDR3 has 15 amino acids. CDR1 and CDR2 from the germline V gene are KGHSH and LQKENI.

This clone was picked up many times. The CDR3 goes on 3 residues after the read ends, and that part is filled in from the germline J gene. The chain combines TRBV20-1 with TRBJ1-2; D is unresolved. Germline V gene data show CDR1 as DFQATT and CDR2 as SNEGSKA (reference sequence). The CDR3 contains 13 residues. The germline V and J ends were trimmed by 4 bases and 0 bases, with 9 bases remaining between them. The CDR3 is CSATPRANYGYTF. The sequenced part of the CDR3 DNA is TGCAGTGCTACCCCGAGGGCTAACTATGGC.

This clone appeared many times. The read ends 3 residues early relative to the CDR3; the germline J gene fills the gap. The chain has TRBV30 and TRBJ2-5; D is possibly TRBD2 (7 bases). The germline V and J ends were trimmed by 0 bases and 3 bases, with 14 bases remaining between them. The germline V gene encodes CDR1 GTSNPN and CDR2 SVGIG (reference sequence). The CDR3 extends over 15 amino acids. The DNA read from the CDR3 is TGTGCCTGGAGTGTTCGGGGGGCGAGGAAAGAGACC. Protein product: CAWSVRGARKET. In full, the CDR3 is CAWSVRGARKETQYF.

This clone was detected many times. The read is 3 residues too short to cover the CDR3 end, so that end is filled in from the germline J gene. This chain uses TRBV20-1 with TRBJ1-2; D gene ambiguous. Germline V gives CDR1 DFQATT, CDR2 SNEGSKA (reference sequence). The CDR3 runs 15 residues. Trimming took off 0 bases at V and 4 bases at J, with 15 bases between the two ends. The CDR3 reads CSARDSSRISYGYTF. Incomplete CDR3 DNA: TGCAGTGCTAGAGATTCTAGCAGGATTTCCTATGGC.

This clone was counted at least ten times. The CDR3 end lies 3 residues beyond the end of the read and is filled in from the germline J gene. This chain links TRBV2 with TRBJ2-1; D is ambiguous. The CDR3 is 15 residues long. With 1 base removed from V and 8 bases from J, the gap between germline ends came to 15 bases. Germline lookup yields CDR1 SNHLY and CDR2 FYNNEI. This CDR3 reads CASSEGLDPLDEQFF. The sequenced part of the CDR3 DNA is TGTGCCAGCAGTGAAGGTTTAGATCCCCTGGATGAG.

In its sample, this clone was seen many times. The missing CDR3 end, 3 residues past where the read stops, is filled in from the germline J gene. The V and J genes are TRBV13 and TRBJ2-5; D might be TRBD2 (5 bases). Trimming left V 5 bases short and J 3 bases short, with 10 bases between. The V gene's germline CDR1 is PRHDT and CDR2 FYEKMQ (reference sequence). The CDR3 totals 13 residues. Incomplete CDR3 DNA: TGTGCCAGCAGCCCCCAGCGGAAAGAGACC. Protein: CASSPQRKET. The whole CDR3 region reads CASSPQRKETQYF.

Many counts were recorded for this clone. The CDR3 bases that were read are TGCAGTGCTAGAAACCCTACTAGCGGGAGGGCAGGCCAAGAGACC. It codes for CSARNPTSGRAGQET. The CDR3 in full is CSARNPTSGRAGQETQYF. The gene calls are TRBV20-1 and TRBJ2-5, with 13 nucleotides matching TRBD2. Sequencing ends 3 residues short of the CDR3 end; the germline J gene provides the rest. V shed 2 bases and J 1 base; nucleotides not matched to a gene: 10. Germline CDR1 and CDR2: DFQATT and SNEGSKA (reference sequence). This CDR3 is built from 18 residues.

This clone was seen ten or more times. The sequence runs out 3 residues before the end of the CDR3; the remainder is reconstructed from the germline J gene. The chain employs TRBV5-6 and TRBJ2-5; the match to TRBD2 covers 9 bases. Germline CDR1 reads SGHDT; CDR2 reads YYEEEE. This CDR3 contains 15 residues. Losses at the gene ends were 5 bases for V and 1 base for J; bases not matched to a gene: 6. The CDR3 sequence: CASSPTSGSQETQYF. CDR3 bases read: TGTGCCAGCAGTCCGACTAGCGGTAGCCAAGAGACC.